The rows below give T cell receptor beta chains drawn from one sample of a study of blood T cell repertoires in COVID-19. Profiled with immunoSEQ multiplex PCR; TCRdb holds only in-frame clones, not every one. The sample has a few hundred thousand clones; around four fifths are singletons. The material sequenced was peripheral blood. The receptors come from a woman aged 50 to 60 with active or convalescent COVID-19. Each CDR3 is given with its conserved first and last residue. The D gene is left open where the match is weak. Clone sizes are given selectively: once, few, many, or a class where the clone is expanded.

V gene	J gene	clone size	D gene	CDR3 DNA	CDR3 protein
TRBV13	TRBJ1-2	few	.	TGTGCCAGCAGCTTCGCCGGGACAAACGGCTACACCTTC	CASSFAGTNGYTF
TRBV7-9	TRBJ1-3	few	.	TGTGCCAGCAGCTTAATTGGGGCACCACACCACTCTGGAAACACCATATATTTT	CASSLIGAPHHSGNTIYF
TRBV6-5	TRBJ1-1	.	.	TGTGCCAGCAGTTACCTAAGTTACACTGAAGCTTTCTTT	CASSYLSYTEAFF
TRBV11-2	TRBJ1-6	.	.	TGTGCCAGCAGCTTAGCTCAGGGGAATTCACCCCTCCACTTT	CASSLAQGNSPLHF
TRBV5-4	TRBJ2-3	.	.	TGTGCCACCCGGACGGGGGTCGGGAGCACAGATACGCAGTATTTT	CATRTGVGSTDTQYF
TRBV6-5	TRBJ1-5	.	.	TGTGCCAGCAGGGTAGTAACGAGTCAGCCCCAGCATTTT	CASRVVTSQPQHF
TRBV5-1	TRBJ1-1	.	.	TGCGCCAGCAGCTTGGACCCACAACCGAACACTGAAGCTTTCTTT	CASSLDPQPNTEAFF
TRBV19	TRBJ1-1	.	TRBD1	TGTGCCAGTAGTATTAGGGACAGGGGCGCCACTGAAGCTTTCTTT	CASSIRDRGATEAFF
TRBV6-4	TRBJ2-5	.	TRBD1	TGTGCCAGCAGTGACGGACAGGGGACCCAAGAGACCCAGTACTTC	CASSDGQGTQETQYF
TRBV2	TRBJ2-2	few	.	TGTGCCAGCAGTGACCGGCAGGGTACTGGCGGGGAGCTGTTTTTT	CASSDRQGTGGELFF
TRBV5-1	TRBJ2-1	.	TRBD2	TGCGCCAGCAGCTTGCAGGGCCTAGCGGGAGGGCCAGGGGAGCAGTTCTTC	CASSLQGLAGGPGEQFF
TRBV2	TRBJ1-6	.	.	TGTGCCAGCAGTGAGCAGGGTCCTACGAATTCACCCCTCCACTTT	CASSEQGPTNSPLHF
TRBV6-5	TRBJ1-1	.	.	TGTGCCAGCAGGACGACAGCGCCCGCGAACACTGAAGCTTTCTTT	CASRTTAPANTEAFF
TRBV2	TRBJ2-1	.	TRBD2	TGTGCCAGCAGTGATCCTAGCGGGAGCTCCTACAATGAGCAGTTCTTC	CASSDPSGSSYNEQFF
TRBV6-5	TRBJ2-2	.	.	TGTGCCAGTAGGACAGCGAACACCGGGGAGCTGTTTTTT	CASRTANTGELFF
TRBV2	TRBJ2-1	.	TRBD2	TGTGCCAGCAATCCCCGAGCGGGAGGGCCACATGAGCAGTTCTTC	CASNPRAGGPHEQFF
TRBV30	TRBJ1-2	few	TRBD1	TGTGCCTGGAATAACCGACAGGGGAGGGTCTATGGCTACACCTTC	CAWNNRQGRVYGYTF
TRBV3-1/TRBV3-2	TRBJ2-1	.	.	TGTGCCAGCAGTCCGGGGGAGTCCTCCTACAATGAGCAGTTCTTC	CASSPGESSYNEQFF
TRBV9	TRBJ1-2	.	TRBD1	TGTGCCAGCAGCGTAGCTCCCTTACCGGGACAGAAGTATGGCTACACCTTC	CASSVAPLPGQKYGYTF
TRBV19	TRBJ1-2	.	.	TGTGCCAGTAGTATAAATAGGGAGGGTGGCTACACCTTC	CASSINREGGYTF
TRBV6-1	TRBJ2-3	.	.	TGTGCCAGCAGTGATGGACAAAAACTCGCAGATACGCAGTATTTT	CASSDGQKLADTQYF
TRBV7-9	TRBJ2-3	.	.	TGTGCCAGCAGCTTGGGGCGGGACCGCACAGATACGCAGTATTTT	CASSLGRDRTDTQYF
TRBV11-2	TRBJ2-1	.	TRBD2	TGTGCCAGCACCCCCTCTTCCCTAGCGGACAATGAGCAGTTCTTC	CASTPSSLADNEQFF
TRBV5-1	TRBJ1-3	.	TRBD1	TGCGCCAGCAGCCCTGGACAGGGGATGGGCTCTGGAAACACCATATATTTT	CASSPGQGMGSGNTIYF
TRBV7-2	TRBJ2-1	.	.	TGTGCCAGCAGCTTAGGGGCCGCTAACAATGAGCAGTTCTTC	CASSLGAANNEQFF
TRBV5-1	TRBJ2-1	.	TRBD2	TGCGCCAGCAGCTCGAGACCGGGACTAGCGGACAATGAGCAGTTCTTC	CASSSRPGLADNEQFF
TRBV7-6	TRBJ2-3	.	TRBD2	TGTGCCAGCAGCCCCGGGACTAGCGGCACAGATACGCAGTATTTT	CASSPGTSGTDTQYF
TRBV7-5	TRBJ1-1	few	.	TGTGCCAGAAGCTTAAGGGGTAAACAGGGGAACACTGAAGCTTTCTTT	CARSLRGKQGNTEAFF
TRBV12-3/TRBV12-4	TRBJ1-1	once	.	TGTGCCAGCAGTCCCGGCAGGGCAGCTTTCTTT	CASSPGRAAFF
TRBV19	TRBJ2-2	.	.	TGTGCCAGTAGCTATCCCCCCGCAGGGGCGGGCACCGGGGAGCTGTTTTTT	CASSYPPAGAGTGELFF
TRBV28	TRBJ2-5	.	.	TGTGCCAGCAGTTTAGCAACTAGATTGAAACAAGAGACCCAGTACTTC	CASSLATRLKQETQYF
TRBV7-8	TRBJ2-2	.	TRBD1	TGTGCCAGCAGGGGGACAGTCGATACCGGGGAGCTGTTTTTT	CASRGTVDTGELFF
TRBV6-2/TRBV6-3	TRBJ1-2	.	TRBD1	TGTGCCAGCAGTTACTCCCGACAGGGGCACTATGGCTACACCTTC	CASSYSRQGHYGYTF
TRBV28	TRBJ1-2	.	.	TGTGCCAGCAGTGTTGAAAGTGTATTGGGCGGCTACACCTTC	CASSVESVLGGYTF
TRBV6-5	TRBJ1-5	few	.	TGTGCCAGCAGGTCCATCCAGCCCCAGCATTTT	CASRSIQPQHF
TRBV6-1	TRBJ1-4	.	.	TGTGCCAGCAGTGAGGTGGTAGACAGGTCCTTAAAACTGTTTTTT	CASSEVVDRSLKLFF
TRBV19	TRBJ1-6	.	.	TGTGCCAGTAGTATAGGCGAAAATTCACCCCTCCACTTT	CASSIGENSPLHF
TRBV18	TRBJ1-4	.	.	TGTGCCAGCTCACCACCGCGGGGGTCCAATGAAAAACTGTTTTTT	CASSPPRGSNEKLFF